A single sample gave rise to the 16 T cell receptor beta chains below, sequenced in a study of neurological immune-mediated disorders. Time point noted: longitudinal time-point 2. Using its own MiXCR run on the 5' RACE reads, TCRdb lists one record per CDR3 protein. Of about 80,000 distinct CDR3 sequences in the sample, 5.5% to 6.5% were seen once. The sequenced material came from PBMCs. Source of these receptors: an older woman with multiple sclerosis.

This clonotype was observed many times. The chain employs TRBV15 and TRBJ1-2; no definite D call. This CDR3 region has 13 residues. Per germline, CDR1 LNHNV and CDR2 YYDKDF (reference sequence). With 6 bases removed from V and 5 bases from J, the gap between germline ends came to 13 bases. CDR3: CATSPGSGYGYTF. In DNA, the CDR3 is TGTGCCACCAGTCCCGGGTCGGGGTATGGCTACACCTTC.

This clonotype was recorded a few times. This chain links TRBV12-3 or TRBV12-4 with TRBJ2-2, with D perhaps TRBD2 (6 bases). The CDR3 has 15 amino acids. V lost 6 bases to trimming and J lost 4 bases, with 15 bases between them. For the CDR3, the DNA is TGTGCCAGCAGAGACCTGGACTACATCACCGGGGAGCTGTTTTTT. The encoded protein is CASRDLDYITGELFF.

Many counts were recorded for this clonotype. The rearrangement links TRBV20-1 to TRBJ2-1; D uncertain. This CDR3 comprises 10 residues. Germline assignment: CDR1 DFQATT and CDR2 SNEGSKA (reference sequence). V gave up 2 bases and J gave up 9 bases, with 5 bases separating them. The CDR3 reads CSARTREQFF. For the CDR3, the DNA is TGCAGTGCTAGAACCCGTGAGCAGTTCTTC.

In its sample, this clonotype was seen many times. The chain is built from TRBV7-2 and TRBJ2-5; D remains ambiguous. Trimming stripped 0 bases from V and 4 bases from J, with 9 bases between. The CDR3 length is 14 residues. CDR1 is SGHTA and CDR2 is FQGNSA in the germline V gene. CDR3 protein: CASSLASLGETQYF. DNA for the CDR3: TGTGCCAGCAGCTTAGCGTCCCTGGGAGAGACCCAGTACTTC.

The sample holds many counts of this clonotype. DNA of the CDR3: TGTGCCAGCAGCGGGGACAGGGGGAGCAATCAGCCCCAGCATTTT. Amino acids: CASSGDRGSNQPQHF. The V and J genes are TRBV7-2 and TRBJ1-5; TRBD1 matches 11 bases. The CDR3 runs 15 residues. The trim removed 5 bases at V and 1 base at J, leaving 1 base unmatched. CDR1 SGHTA and CDR2 FQGNSA come from the germline V gene.

This clonotype was counted at least ten times. The rearrangement joins TRBV6-5 to TRBJ2-1; the match to TRBD2 covers 13 bases. The CDR3 runs 18 residues. Per germline, CDR1 MNHEY and CDR2 SVGAGI. Trimming cost V 6 bases and J 2 bases; bases outside gene matches: 10. Written as DNA, the CDR3 is TGTGCCAGCAGAAGCCCATGGACTAGCGGGGGCACCTACAATGAGCAGTTCTTC. Its protein is CASRSPWTSGGTYNEQFF.

In its sample, this clonotype was seen many times. J is TRBJ2-3 and V is TRBV29-1; TRBD2 aligns across 13 bases. The CDR3 contains 15 residues. Germline loops: CDR1 SQVTM, CDR2 ANQGSEA. Trimming removed 5 bases from V and 2 bases from J; junction bases left unmatched: 4. Here the CDR3 DNA reads TGCAGCGTTCTGACTAGCGGGGGGTACACAGATACGCAGTATTTT. It encodes CSVLTSGGYTDTQYF.

The rearrangement uses TRBV9 and TRBJ2-7; D tentatively reads TRBD1 or TRBD2 (5 bases each). The CDR3 contains 15 residues. Trimming cost V 3 bases and J 5 bases, with 18 bases left between them. Germline loops: CDR1 SGDLS, CDR2 YYNGEE. Written as DNA, the CDR3 is TGTGCCAGCAGCGCCGGTCCGAGGGGCAGGGACGAGCAGTACTTC. Translating it yields CASSAGPRGRDEQYF.

This clonotype was observed at least ten times. CDR3 in DNA: TGCGCCAGCAGCGGGACAGCTTCGTCCTACAATGAGCAGTTCTTC. This sequence encodes CASSGTASSYNEQFF. The rearrangement links TRBV5-1 to TRBJ2-1, with 7 bases fitting TRBD1. J was trimmed by 1 base and V by 4 bases; bases with no gene match: 5. The CDR3 loop spans 15 amino acids. Germline CDR1 reads SGHRS; CDR2 reads YFSETQ.

This clonotype occurred many times. The chain uses TRBV15 and TRBJ1-4; TRBD1 matches at 7 bases. V was pared by 3 bases and J by 5 bases, with 3 bases of the junction left unmatched. The CDR3 loop spans 14 amino acids. CDR1 LNHNV and CDR2 YYDKDF come from the germline V gene (reference sequence). The CDR3 here is CATSSRQGNEKLFF. CDR3 in DNA: TGTGCCACCAGCAGTCGACAGGGAAATGAAAAACTGTTTTTT.

This clonotype was found many times. Sequence at one end of the junction differs from germline and may be a read error. This chain connects TRBV5-5 to TRBJ2-1; TRBD2 matches at 7 bases. This CDR3 has 14 residues. Germline CDR1 reads SGHKS; CDR2 reads YYEKEE (reference sequence). The CDR3, as DNA: TGTGCCAGCACCTTGCGCGGACTAGTGGATGAGCAGTTCTTC. Its translation is CASTLRGLVDEQFF. Combining the CDR3 with reference TRBV5-5 and TRBJ2-1 gives the whole variable domain DAGVTQSPTHLIKTRGQQVTLRCSPISGHKSVSWYQQVLGQGPQFIFQYYEKEERGRGNFPDRFSARQFPNYSSELNVNALLLGDSALYLCASTLRGLVDEQFFGPGTRLTVL.

This clonotype was detected a few times. The CDR3 reads CASSLRQGGYGYTF. The DNA for the CDR3 is TGTGCCAGCAGTTTAAGACAGGGGGGCTATGGCTACACCTTC. The chain carries TRBV12-3 or TRBV12-4 and TRBJ1-2, with 9 bases identical to TRBD1. The CDR3 consists of 14 residues. V lost 2 bases and J lost 4; bases outside the gene matches: 2.

This clonotype occurred many times. The V gene is TRBV10-3, the J gene TRBJ2-7, with 12 bases fitting TRBD1. The trim removed 4 bases at V and 4 bases at J, leaving 11 bases unmatched. Germline V gene data show CDR1 as ENHRY and CDR2 as SYGVKD. The CDR3 spans 17 residues. Here the CDR3 DNA reads TGTGCCATCAGTGGGGCCGGGACAGGGGGCGCTTTATACGAGCAGTACTTC. This encodes CAISGAGTGGALYEQYF.

This clonotype came up many times. The chain has TRBV20-1 and TRBJ2-7, with 11 bases identical to TRBD2. The CDR3 covers 16 residues. Germline V gene sequence: CDR1 DFQATT, CDR2 SNEGSKA (reference sequence). The ends lost 4 bases at V and 3 bases at J; junction bases unmatched: 11. CDR3 DNA: TGCAGTGCTACAGGGGCTAGCGGGGGGCTTCACTACGAGCAGTACTTC. Translated, it gives CSATGASGGLHYEQYF.

At least ten counts were recorded for this clonotype. The rearrangement links TRBV20-1 to TRBJ2-4; D call uncertain. Between the trimmed V and J ends, which lost 0 bases and 0 bases, there was a span of 15 bases. The CDR3 is 17 residues long. CDR1 DFQATT and CDR2 SNEGSKA come from the germline V gene (reference sequence). CDR3 amino acids: CSARDHVLTLAKNIQYF. As DNA, the CDR3 is TGCAGTGCTAGAGATCACGTATTAACTCTAGCCAAAAACATTCAGTACTTC.

Concerning this clonotype itself: A much larger clone differs by one base, so this may be a read error. V gene TRBV5-1 combines with J gene TRBJ2-4, with unresolved D. The germline V and J ends were trimmed by 5 bases and 0 bases, with 9 bases remaining between them. CDR3 length: 14 amino acids. Per germline, CDR1 SGHRS and CDR2 YFSETQ. CDR3 DNA: TGCGCCAGCAGTTCTGACCTAGCCAAAAACATTCAGTACTTC. Protein product: CASSSDLAKNIQYF.